Below, 32 T cell receptor beta chains from the same sample are listed, as sequenced in a study of blood T cells in healthy people across ages. Then a second PCR, running roughly 7 to 11 cycles, was carried out with a sample-barcoded 5' primer and a J-beta primer mix. TCRdb re-analysed the 5' RACE reads in MiXCR, keeping a single row per CDR3 protein. The data show about 290,000 distinct CDR3 sequences, with 27% seen just once and 29% held by the top ten. Sequencing input: blood. These TCRs come from a woman in her 70s in good health.

This clonotype was seen a handful of times. The gene calls are TRBV5-5 and TRBJ1-4, with no clear D. The V end lost 0 bases, the J end lost 4 bases, and 10 bases lay between the germline ends. CDR1 is SGHKS and CDR2 is YYEKEE in the germline V gene (reference sequence). The length of the CDR3 is 15 residues. This CDR3 reads CASSLGGLHNEKLFF. Here the CDR3 DNA reads TGTGCCAGCAGCTTGGGCGGGTTACATAATGAAAAACTGTTTTTT.

This chain links TRBV5-1 with TRBJ1-6; TRBD1 might be the D (5 bases). The V end lost 3 bases, the J end lost 4 bases, and 8 bases lay between the germline ends. The germline V gene has CDR1 SGHRS and CDR2 YFSETQ. The CDR3 totals 14 residues. The CDR3 loop is CASSSGRYNSPLHF. CDR3 DNA: TGCGCCAGCAGCTCGGGACGGTATAATTCACCCCTCCACTTT.

The rearrangement joins TRBV4-2 to TRBJ1-4, with 9 bases fitting TRBD1. Per germline, CDR1 LGHNA and CDR2 YNFKEQ. The CDR3 extends over 16 amino acids. The trim removed 4 bases at V and 2 bases at J, leaving 5 bases unmatched. The CDR3 DNA is TGTGCCAGCAGCCCGAAACAGGGGGCGACTAATGAAAAACTGTTTTTT. As protein: CASSPKQGATNEKLFF.

This chain joins TRBV7-9 and TRBJ2-5; 9 nucleotides align to TRBD2. J lost 5 bases, V lost 0 bases, and 4 bases had no gene match. The CDR3 consists of 15 residues. CDR1 is SEHNR, CDR2 FQNEAQ, per germline (reference sequence). The CDR3 sequence is CASSLAFSGSETQYF. CDR3 DNA: TGTGCCAGCAGCTTAGCTTTTAGCGGGAGCGAGACCCAGTACTTC.

The CDR3 protein is CASRAGTGTSGELFF. The CDR3 nucleotides read TGCGCCAGCAGAGCCGGGACAGGGACGAGCGGGGAGCTGTTTTTT. The chain joins TRBV5-1 to TRBJ2-2; 9 nucleotides align to TRBD1. V lost 5 bases, J lost 7 bases, and 9 bases stayed unmatched. The CDR3 loop spans 15 amino acids. Germline loops: CDR1 SGHRS, CDR2 YFSETQ.

Only one count was recorded for this clonotype. This sequence joins TRBV7-9 and TRBJ2-7; 10 bases fit TRBD1. Germline CDR1 and CDR2: SEHNR and FQNEAQ (reference sequence). CDR3 length: 15 amino acids. After removal of 7 bases from V and 7 bases from J, the junction contained 13 bases not matched to a gene. For the CDR3, the DNA is TGTGCCAGCACCTCCCCCGGGACAGGGGTTTTTGAGCAGTACTTC. Protein sequence: CASTSPGTGVFEQYF.

The chain employs TRBV3-1 and TRBJ1-2; D gene ambiguous. In germline, CDR1 is LGHDT, CDR2 YNNKEL (reference sequence). This CDR3 contains 16 residues. V was shortened by 4 bases and J by 2 bases, with 17 bases between the two germline ends. The CDR3 region has the DNA TGTGCCAGCAGCCGCCTGGATGGCACCCGAAACTATGGCTACACCTTC. Translated, it gives CASSRLDGTRNYGYTF.

The CDR3 DNA sequence: TGCGCCAGCAGCTTGAACCCGGGACAGGGTATCAGCAATGAGCAGTTCTTC. Its protein product is CASSLNPGQGISNEQFF. This chain joins TRBV5-1 and TRBJ2-1; 9 positions agree with TRBD1. The V segment lost 1 base and the J segment 6 bases; nucleotides outside the gene matches: 11. Germline V CDR1 and CDR2: SGHRS, YFSETQ. The CDR3 runs to 17 residues.

The chain uses TRBV6-1 and TRBJ1-5, with 7 bases identical to TRBD1. The ends lost 0 bases at V and 4 bases at J; junction bases unmatched: 6. CDR1 MNHNS and CDR2 SASEGT come from the germline V gene. This CDR3 comprises 16 residues. This chain's CDR3 is CASSEAWDRENQPQHF. In DNA form, the CDR3 reads TGTGCCAGCAGTGAAGCTTGGGACAGAGAAAATCAGCCCCAGCATTTT.

The chain links TRBV20-1 to TRBJ2-1; 9 positions agree with TRBD2. The germline gives CDR1 DFQATT, CDR2 SNEGSKA (reference sequence). The CDR3 extends over 19 amino acids. Losses at the gene ends were 1 base for V and 0 bases for J; bases not matched to a gene: 13. CDR3 in amino acids: CSARARVKREAGSYNEQFF. The CDR3, as DNA: TGCAGTGCTAGAGCGAGGGTAAAGCGGGAGGCAGGCTCCTACAATGAGCAGTTCTTC.

This clonotype was seen repeatedly, ten times or more. The chain is built from TRBV27 and TRBJ1-6; D is unresolved. Deletions cut 5 bases from V and 9 bases from J, with 11 bases between. Germline CDR1 reads MNHEY; CDR2 reads SMNVEV (reference sequence). The CDR3 has 13 amino acids. The chain's CDR3 is CASSLTEGSPLHF. Here the CDR3 DNA reads TGTGCCAGCAGTCTAACAGAAGGTTCACCCCTCCACTTT.

The rearrangement links TRBV20-1 to TRBJ1-4; D is perhaps TRBD1 (5 bases). The germline CDR1 and CDR2 sequences are DFQATT and SNEGSKA (reference sequence). Between the trimmed V and J ends, which lost 5 bases and 7 bases, there was a span of 20 bases. This CDR3 comprises 15 residues. DNA of the CDR3: TGCAGTGCTGCCTCCCCGGAAAGGGACGGTGAAAAACTGTTTTTT. The encoded protein is CSAASPERDGEKLFF.

This clonotype was counted only a few times. J is TRBJ1-4 and V is TRBV5-1; TRBD1 matches at 7 bases. The J segment lost 1 base and the V segment lost 3 bases, leaving 3 bases of the junction unmatched. From germline, CDR1 is SGHRS and CDR2 YFSETQ. CDR3 size: 15 residues. The CDR3 sequence is CASSSPGGTNEKLFF. CDR3 DNA sequence: TGCGCCAGCAGCTCGCCAGGGGGAACTAATGAAAAACTGTTTTTT.

The V call is TRBV20-1, the J call TRBJ1-3; D not resolved. Germline CDR1 is DFQATT and CDR2 is SNEGSKA (reference sequence). The CDR3 runs to 14 residues. Trimming took 4 bases from V and 0 from J, leaving 10 bases between them. CDR3 loop: CSAMGFYSGNTIYF. Written as DNA, the CDR3 is TGCAGTGCTATGGGCTTCTACTCTGGAAACACCATATATTTT.

This clonotype was seen a handful of times. The chain uses TRBV5-1 and TRBJ2-2; D is tentatively TRBD1 or TRBD2 (5 bases each). V shed 2 bases and J shed 4 bases, with 15 bases lying between them. Germline loops: CDR1 SGHRS, CDR2 YFSETQ. The CDR3 spans 16 residues. In nucleotides, the CDR3 is TGCGCCAGCAGCTTTGTAGTCCCGGGGCCCACCGGGGAGCTGTTTTTT. Its translation is CASSFVVPGPTGELFF.

This clonotype was detected only a few times. The rearrangement uses TRBV6-1 and TRBJ2-6; D call uncertain. This CDR3 has 12 amino acids. Germline CDR1 is MNHNS and CDR2 is SASEGT. V lost 9 bases to trimming and J lost 2 bases, with 5 bases between them. The CDR3 nucleotides read TGTGCCAGTTCAACTGGGGCCAACGTCCTGACTTTC. This sequence encodes CASSTGANVLTF.

This clonotype was counted only a few times. This rearrangement joins TRBV28 to TRBJ2-7; TRBD1 matches 9 bases. The trim removed 5 bases at V and 7 bases at J, leaving 6 bases unmatched. Germline CDR1 MDHEN, CDR2 SYDVKM. The CDR3 covers 13 residues. CDR3 nucleotide sequence: TGTGCCAGCAGTGTGGGACAGGGTCGAGAGCAGTACTTC. The encoded protein is CASSVGQGREQYF.

The chain joins TRBV28 to TRBJ1-5; TRBD1 is a possible D gene (6 bases). Germline CDR1 is MDHEN and CDR2 is SYDVKM. The CDR3 length is 13 residues. Between the trimmed V and J ends, which lost 4 bases and 6 bases, there was a span of 10 bases. CDR3 coding DNA: TGTGCCAGCAGTTATACAGGGAGTCAGCCCCAGCATTTT. Residues: CASSYTGSQPQHF.

The chain is built from TRBV20-1 and TRBJ2-1; 9 bases are shared with TRBD1. The CDR3 totals 13 residues. The germline V gene encodes CDR1 DFQATT and CDR2 SNEGSKA (reference sequence). The J segment lost 6 bases and the V segment lost 3 bases, leaving 3 bases of the junction unmatched. The chain's CDR3 is CSASHRGLNEQFF. In nucleotides, the CDR3 is TGCAGTGCTAGCCACAGGGGGCTCAATGAGCAGTTCTTC.

This rearrangement joins TRBV6-5 to TRBJ2-5, with TRBD1 matching over 7 bases. CDR1 is MNHEY and CDR2 is SVGAGI in the germline V gene. V lost 7 bases, J lost 4 bases, and 6 bases stayed unmatched. The CDR3 runs to 13 residues. In DNA, the CDR3 is TGTGCCAGCACCCGAAGACAGGGAGAGACCCAGTACTTC. Its translation is CASTRRQGETQYF.

The gene calls are TRBV5-1 and TRBJ1-2; D is perhaps TRBD1 (6 bases). CDR3 length: 15 amino acids. The germline gives CDR1 SGHRS, CDR2 YFSETQ. Trimming cost V 6 bases and J 3 bases, with 18 bases left between them. The CDR3 coding sequence is TGCGCCAGCACCTACGACAGGACTTGGGACTATGGCTACACCTTC. Protein product: CASTYDRTWDYGYTF.

As for this clonotype: The junction departs from germline at one end; a sequencing error may be responsible. The gene calls are TRBV7-7 and TRBJ2-7, with D perhaps TRBD1 (6 bases). The CDR3 loop spans 15 amino acids. Looked up from germline, CDR1 is SSHAT and CDR2 is FNYEAQ (reference sequence). In nucleotides, the CDR3 is TGTGCTAGCAGCTTAGAATGGGGGCACTCCTACGAGCAGTACTTC. Amino acid sequence: CASSLEWGHSYEQYF.

This chain connects TRBV7-8 to TRBJ1-1; no clear D. This CDR3 comprises 16 residues. Trimming removed 0 bases at V and 5 bases at J, with 16 bases between. The germline gives CDR1 SGHVS, CDR2 FQNEAQ. Written as DNA, the CDR3 is TGTGCCAGCAGCTTAGCTTTTGGATGGTCGGGGACTGAAGCTTTCTTT. Its translation is CASSLAFGWSGTEAFF.

The chain joins TRBV6-1 to TRBJ2-1; 7 nucleotides agree with TRBD2. V lost 3 bases to trimming and J lost 0 bases; unmatched junction nucleotides: 5. This CDR3 has 16 amino acids. The germline V gene encodes CDR1 MNHNS and CDR2 SASEGT. The CDR3 DNA follows: TGTGCCAGCAGTGATGAAGCGGGGTCCTCCTACAATGAGCAGTTCTTC. Protein product: CASSDEAGSSYNEQFF.

This clonotype was detected a few times. This chain joins TRBV9 and TRBJ2-1; D is possibly TRBD2 (6 bases). CDR3 size: 14 residues. V was shortened by 4 bases and J by 4 bases, with 12 bases between the two germline ends. Germline values: CDR1 SGDLS, CDR2 YYNGEE. The CDR3 DNA reads as TGTGCCAGCAGCAGGCGGGGCGCATACAATGAGCAGTTCTTC. Its protein is CASSRRGAYNEQFF.

In DNA, the CDR3 is TGCAGTGCTAGTTTGGGCCCGAACACTGAAGCTTTCTTT. Translation: CSASLGPNTEAFF. J is TRBJ1-1 and V is TRBV20-1; D is unresolved. V lost 3 bases and J lost 1, with 9 bases in between. The CDR3 length is 13 residues. CDR1 is DFQATT, CDR2 SNEGSKA, per germline (reference sequence).

The chain carries TRBV7-9 and TRBJ2-7, with 7 bases identical to TRBD2. Germline CDR1 SEHNR, CDR2 FQNEAQ (reference sequence). V dropped 8 bases and J dropped 0; count of bases not matched to a gene: 7. The length of the CDR3 is 14 residues. Here the CDR3 reads CASRRLADSYEQYF. CDR3 bases: TGTGCCAGCCGTCGACTAGCAGACTCCTACGAGCAGTACTTC.

This clonotype was seen just once. The chain links TRBV20-1 to TRBJ1-4; no definite D call. Between the trimmed V and J ends, which lost 4 bases and 2 bases, there was a span of 17 bases. Germline V gene sequence: CDR1 DFQATT, CDR2 SNEGSKA (reference sequence). The CDR3 extends over 16 amino acids. DNA for the CDR3: TGCAGTGCTAAGGTTCCGTCTCGGGTCACTAATGAAAAACTGTTTTTT. It encodes CSAKVPSRVTNEKLFF.

The gene calls are TRBV7-9 and TRBJ1-1; TRBD1 aligns across 8 bases. The J segment lost 6 bases and the V segment lost 5 bases, leaving 11 bases of the junction unmatched. Germline V gives CDR1 SEHNR, CDR2 FQNEAQ (reference sequence). CDR3 size: 15 residues. CDR3 sequence (DNA): TGTGCCAGCAGCCTAGACCAGGGGGCGCGGGCTGAAGCTTTCTTT. It translates to CASSLDQGARAEAFF.

The chain has TRBV9 and TRBJ2-5, with D possibly called TRBD1 or TRBD2 (5 bases each). Per germline, CDR1 SGDLS and CDR2 YYNGEE. Trimming removed 3 bases from V and 4 bases from J, with 19 bases in between. The CDR3 runs 16 residues. CDR3 nucleotides: TGTGCCAGCAGCGATATTCCTAGCAGGGACGGAGAGACCCAGTACTTC. Amino acids: CASSDIPSRDGETQYF.

The chain joins TRBV29-1 to TRBJ2-3; no clear D gene. Deletions cut 6 bases from V and 1 base from J, with 8 bases between. CDR3 length equals 12 residues. Germline V gene lookup returns CDR1 SQVTM and CDR2 ANQGSEA. The CDR3 reads CSVQDGTDTQYF. Written as DNA, the CDR3 is TGCAGCGTCCAAGACGGCACAGATACGCAGTATTTT.

Details on this clonotype: This sequence may be a read error, since a much larger clone differs from it by one base. The chain uses TRBV12-3 or TRBV12-4 and TRBJ2-5; TRBD2 matches 13 bases. The V and J ends lost 4 bases and 7 bases, in that order; junction bases with no gene match: 9. The CDR3 is 16 amino acids. CDR3 nucleotide sequence: TGTGCCAGCAGTTCCTCGGGACTAGCGGGAAAAGGGACCCAGTACTTC. Translated: CASSSSGLAGKGTQYF.